This TCR beta chain was documented in a study of T cell repertoires in cytomegalovirus infection. Many counts were recorded for this clonotype. The antigen is undetermined. TCRdb re-analysed the reads in MiXCR, keeping a single row per CDR3 protein. The profile covers around 900,000 distinct CDR3 sequences, with around a third appearing a single time and about 14% taken by the ten largest. The source of this sequence is a human donor in good health (CMV status not recorded). Some clones in this sample may be carry-over from other donors' samples. Sequencing used cultured CD8+ T cells from PBMCs, obtained from culture after CMV antigen stimulation.

The CDR3 loop is CASSSRSGYYNEKLFF. CDR3 DNA sequence: TGTGCCAGCAGCTCGCGAAGCGGGTATTATAATGAAAAACTGTTTTTT. The genes are TRBV7-8 and TRBJ1-4; D remains ambiguous. This CDR3 comprises 16 residues. Trimming pared 4 bases from V and 4 bases from J, leaving 16 bases between. CDR1 is SGHVS, CDR2 FQNEAQ, per germline.